This TCR beta chain was documented in a study of T cell responses to AZD1222 COVID-19 vaccine. Whole-study results and caveats: In a largely white British group with more females than males, clonal diversity was possibly underestimated. Baseline serostatus was positive in only a handful of AZD1222 recipients. Repertoire sampling occurred only after the peak T cell response.

J lost 4 bases, V lost 6 bases, and 5 bases had no gene match. This CDR3 contains 14 residues. The V gene's germline CDR1 is MNHNY and CDR2 SVGAGI (reference sequence). Libraries were prepared by immunoSEQ multiplex PCR; TCRdb keeps only in-frame clonotypes and omits some of them. The profile shows about 85,000 clones, almost 90% of them singletons. In the case of this clone: Its specificity is not known.

This clonotype was obtained from an adult in good health. This specimen was peripheral blood, taken on day 0 of MenACWY control vaccination. This chain uses TRBV6-6 with TRBJ1-2, with 10 bases lining up with TRBD1. The CDR3 bases are TGTGCCAGCAGGGGACAGGGGACAGGCTATGGCTACACCTTC. It codes for CASRGQGTGYGYTF.